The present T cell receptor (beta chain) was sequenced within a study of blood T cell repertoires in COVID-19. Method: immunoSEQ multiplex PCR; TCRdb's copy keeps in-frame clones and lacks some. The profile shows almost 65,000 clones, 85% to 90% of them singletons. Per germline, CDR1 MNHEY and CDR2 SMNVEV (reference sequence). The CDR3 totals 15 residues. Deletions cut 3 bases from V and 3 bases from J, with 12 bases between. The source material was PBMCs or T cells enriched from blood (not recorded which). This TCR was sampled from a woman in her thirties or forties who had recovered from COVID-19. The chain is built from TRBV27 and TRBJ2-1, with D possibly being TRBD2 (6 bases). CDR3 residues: CASSLGLGDYNEQFF. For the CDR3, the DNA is TGTGCCAGCAGTTTGGGACTGGGGGACTACAATGAGCAGTTCTTC.